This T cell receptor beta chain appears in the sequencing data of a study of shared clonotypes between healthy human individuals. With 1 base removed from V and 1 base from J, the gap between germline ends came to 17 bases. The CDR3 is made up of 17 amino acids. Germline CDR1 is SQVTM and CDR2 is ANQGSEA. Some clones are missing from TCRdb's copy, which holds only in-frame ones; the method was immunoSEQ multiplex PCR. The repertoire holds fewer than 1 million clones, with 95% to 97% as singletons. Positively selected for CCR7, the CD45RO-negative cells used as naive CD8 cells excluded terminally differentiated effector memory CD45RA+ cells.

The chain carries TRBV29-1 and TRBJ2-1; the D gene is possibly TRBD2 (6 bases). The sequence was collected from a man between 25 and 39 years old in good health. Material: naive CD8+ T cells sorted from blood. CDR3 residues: CSVEVSRDSRSYNEQFF. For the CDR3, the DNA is TGCAGCGTTGAAGTTAGCCGGGACTCCCGATCCTACAATGAGCAGTTCTTC.